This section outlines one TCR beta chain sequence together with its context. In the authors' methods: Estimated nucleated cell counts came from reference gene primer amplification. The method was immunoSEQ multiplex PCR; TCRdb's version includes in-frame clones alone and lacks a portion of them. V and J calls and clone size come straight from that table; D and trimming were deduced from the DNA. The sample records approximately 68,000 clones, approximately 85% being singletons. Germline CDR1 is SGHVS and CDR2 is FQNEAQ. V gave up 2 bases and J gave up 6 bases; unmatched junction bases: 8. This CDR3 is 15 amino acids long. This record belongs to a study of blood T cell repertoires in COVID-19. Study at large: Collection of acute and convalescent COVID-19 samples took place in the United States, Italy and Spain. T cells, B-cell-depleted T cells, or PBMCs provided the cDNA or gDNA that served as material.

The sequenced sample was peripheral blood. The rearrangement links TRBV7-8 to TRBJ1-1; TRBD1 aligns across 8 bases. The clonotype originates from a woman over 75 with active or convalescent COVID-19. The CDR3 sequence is CASSLSPGGAAEAFF. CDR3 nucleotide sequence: TGTGCCAGCAGCTTAAGTCCAGGGGGCGCCGCTGAAGCTTTCTTT.